This TCR beta chain came from a study of OX40 agonist ivuxolimab in advanced cancers. The overall study: Patients assigned to dose escalation were diagnosed with hepatocellular carcinoma, melanoma, renal cell or head and neck cancer.

The CDR3 length is 16 residues. The junction had 5 bases not matched to a gene; V was cut back by 4 bases and J by 2 bases. Looked up from germline, CDR1 is MGHRA and CDR2 is YSYEKL. Repertoires were generated with immunoSEQ multiplex PCR, while TCRdb's copy carries only in-frame clones and drops some. This table has 90,000 or so clones, 90% to 95% appearing once. The sequence was collected from an adult with an advanced solid tumor such as melanoma, head and neck, liver or kidney cancer. The source material was CD4+ or CD8+ T cells sorted from blood, sampled in a trial of the OX40 agonist ivuxolimab. The rearrangement links TRBV4-1 to TRBJ2-2; 9 positions match TRBD2. The CDR3 region has the DNA TGCGCCAGCAGCCGACGGACTAGCGTAAACACCGGGGAGCTGTTTTTT. It yields the protein CASSRRTSVNTGELFF.